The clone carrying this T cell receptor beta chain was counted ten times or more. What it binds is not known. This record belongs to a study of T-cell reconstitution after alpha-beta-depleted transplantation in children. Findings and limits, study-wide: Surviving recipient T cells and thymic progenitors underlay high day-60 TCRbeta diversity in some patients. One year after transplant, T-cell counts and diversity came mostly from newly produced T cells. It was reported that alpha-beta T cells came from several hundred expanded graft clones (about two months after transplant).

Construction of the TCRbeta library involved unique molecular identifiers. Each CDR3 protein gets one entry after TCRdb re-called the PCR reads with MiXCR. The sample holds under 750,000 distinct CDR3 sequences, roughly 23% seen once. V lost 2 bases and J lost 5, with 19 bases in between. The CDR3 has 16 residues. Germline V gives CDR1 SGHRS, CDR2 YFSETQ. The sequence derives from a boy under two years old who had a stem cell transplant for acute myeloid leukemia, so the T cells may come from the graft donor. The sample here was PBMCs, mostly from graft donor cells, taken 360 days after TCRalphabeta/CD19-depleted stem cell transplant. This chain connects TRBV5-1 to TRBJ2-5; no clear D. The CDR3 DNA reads TGCGCCAGCAGCTTAGAAGGAGTTGACTCCGTGGAGACCCAGTACTTC. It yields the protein CASSLEGVDSVETQYF.